This TCR beta chain is drawn from a study of blood T cell repertoires in COVID-19. Per the study methods: Scientists estimated how many nucleated cells there were by amplifying reference gene primers. Generated by immunoSEQ multiplex PCR, the TCRdb table keeps only in-frame clones and is missing some. V, J and clone size derive from that table, while D and trimming were established from the DNA sequence. The sample includes more than 200,000 clones, about 86% seen only once; the top ten take more than 1.2%. Trimming cost V 4 bases and J 9 bases, with 19 bases left between them. This CDR3 has 15 residues. Per germline, CDR1 SGHDN and CDR2 FVKESK.

The chain combines TRBV14 with TRBJ2-1; D is ambiguous. Sequencing was carried out using peripheral blood. This receptor was obtained from a man aged 80 or over with acute or convalescent COVID-19. CDR3 nucleotides: TGTGCCAGCAGCCTGCCCGGAGTTGCTGGTGGTGAGCAGTTCTTC. This codes for CASSLPGVAGGEQFF.